This is a list of T cell receptor beta chains from one sample in a study of blood T cells in healthy people across ages. TCRdb ran MiXCR on the 5' RACE reads and lists one entry per CDR3 protein. The table includes about 510,000 distinct CDR3 sequences, over 25% detected once. These same data were also listed under a study on T cells of mothers and their children.

Material for sequencing was blood. The receptor set was obtained from a boy aged 2 to 10 in good health. Each CDR3 is given with its conserved first and last residue. A D gene is named only where the DNA matches it firmly. Clone size is stated in some rows and not others, as once, few, many or a class when expanded.

d_call	clone_size	v_call	j_call	cdr3_aa	cdr3_nt
-	-	TRBV12-3/TRBV12-4	TRBJ1-5	CASTEDGLNQPQHF	TGTGCCAGCACCGAAGATGGGCTCAATCAGCCCCAGCATTTT
-	few	TRBV5-6	TRBJ2-7	CASSKGTVSYEQYF	TGTGCCAGCAGCAAGGGGACTGTCTCCTACGAGCAGTACTTC
-	-	TRBV12-3/TRBV12-4	TRBJ2-2	CACSLWGTGELFF	TGTGCCTGCAGTTTATGGGGTACCGGGGAGCTGTTTTTT
-	few	TRBV20-1	TRBJ2-6	CSALLSGANVLTF	TGCAGTGCTCTCCTCTCTGGGGCCAACGTCCTGACTTTC
-	few	TRBV7-6	TRBJ1-6	CASSLDSSYNSPLHF	TGTGCCAGCAGCTTGGACAGCTCCTATAATTCACCCCTCCACTTT
-	few	TRBV2	TRBJ2-7	CASSLTAPSYEQYF	TGTGCCAGCAGTCTGACAGCCCCCTCCTACGAGCAGTACTTC
TRBD1	-	TRBV6-2/TRBV6-3	TRBJ1-5	CATQEHPGTEIRQPQHF	TGTGCCACCCAGGAACATCCCGGGACAGAAATAAGACAGCCCCAGCATTTT
-	few	TRBV10-2	TRBJ2-5	CASSESSPRGETQYF	TGCGCCAGCAGTGAGTCGTCTCCCCGGGGGGAGACCCAGTACTTC
-	-	TRBV9	TRBJ1-2	CASSAEPGPIYGYTF	TGTGCCAGCAGCGCCGAGCCGGGACCGATCTATGGCTACACCTTC
-	few	TRBV4-1	TRBJ2-7	CASSQEGPGTNSYEQYF	TGCGCCAGCAGCCAAGAGGGACCCGGGACAAATTCCTACGAGCAGTACTTC
TRBD1	-	TRBV18	TRBJ1-2	CASSPPWGRGQDGYTF	TGTGCCAGCTCACCACCGTGGGGCAGGGGGCAGGATGGCTACACCTTC
-	few	TRBV5-5	TRBJ2-3	CASSPGEFMRTQYF	TGTGCCAGCAGCCCAGGCGAGTTCATGCGTACGCAGTATTTT
TRBD1	-	TRBV7-3	TRBJ2-5	CTSSSQGAAETQYF	TGTACCAGCAGCTCACAGGGGGCGGCGGAGACCCAGTACTTC
-	-	TRBV7-2	TRBJ2-5	CASSLDGSKSSQYF	TGTGCCAGCAGCTTAGATGGTAGCAAGTCGTCCCAGTACTTC
-	-	TRBV15	TRBJ1-3	CATSRDWPASGNTIYF	TGTGCCACCAGCAGAGATTGGCCCGCATCTGGAAACACCATATATTTT
TRBD1	few	TRBV20-1	TRBJ2-6	CSARGTGTIGANVLTF	TGCAGTGCTAGGGGGACAGGGACAATTGGGGCCAACGTCCTGACTTTC
-	-	TRBV2	TRBJ1-5	CASSGLGDQPQHF	TGTGCCAGCAGTGGTCTGGGGGATCAGCCCCAGCATTTT
-	-	TRBV14	TRBJ2-2	CASSRDPRGELFF	TGTGCCAGCAGCCGGGACCCGCGCGGGGAGCTGTTTTTT
-	-	TRBV2	TRBJ2-6	CASSEGVAGANVLTF	TGTGCCAGCAGTGAAGGGGTGGCTGGGGCCAACGTCCTGACTTTC
TRBD2	few	TRBV20-1	TRBJ2-7	CSAGSGGAYEQYF	TGCAGTGCCGGGAGCGGGGGGGCATACGAGCAGTACTTC
-	-	TRBV28	TRBJ2-3	CASIPWNSPDTQYF	TGTGCCAGCATTCCTTGGAATAGCCCAGATACGCAGTATTTT
TRBD2	few	TRBV5-6	TRBJ2-1	CASSPPGGLVQFF	TGTGCCAGCAGCCCACCTGGAGGACTAGTGCAGTTCTTC
-	-	TRBV5-1	TRBJ2-1	CASSVDTPRDNEQFF	TGCGCCAGCAGCGTGGACACCCCGCGGGACAATGAGCAGTTCTTC
-	-	TRBV27	TRBJ2-2	CASSLRLAGSPGELFF	TGTGCCAGCAGTTTAAGGTTGGCAGGGAGCCCCGGGGAGCTGTTTTTT
TRBD2	few	TRBV9	TRBJ2-3	CASSVQEGGPGDTQYF	TGTGCCAGCAGCGTTCAAGAGGGAGGGCCAGGAGATACGCAGTATTTT
TRBD2	-	TRBV7-2	TRBJ2-1	CASSSPTSGRLYEQFF	TGTGCCAGCAGCTCACCAACTAGCGGGAGGTTGTATGAGCAGTTCTTC
-	-	TRBV6-4	TRBJ1-1	CASRTGRSEAFF	TGTGCCAGCAGGACAGGCAGGTCTGAAGCTTTCTTT
-	-	TRBV29-1	TRBJ2-7	CSGVSGYEQYF	TGCAGCGGGGTATCGGGCTACGAGCAGTACTTC
-	-	TRBV27	TRBJ2-1	CASSLLMGPNEQFF	TGTGCCAGCAGTTTACTGATGGGGCCTAATGAGCAGTTCTTC
-	few	TRBV7-2	TRBJ2-1	CASSLDPYNEQFF	TGTGCCAGCAGCTTAGACCCTTACAATGAGCAGTTCTTC
-	few	TRBV20-1	TRBJ2-1	CSARDPGGARDNEQFF	TGCAGTGCTAGAGATCCTGGGGGGGCACGGGACAATGAGCAGTTCTTC
-	many	TRBV9	TRBJ1-5	CASSVGPVVNQPQHF	TGTGCCAGCAGCGTAGGACCTGTTGTCAATCAGCCCCAGCATTTT
-	-	TRBV12-3/TRBV12-4	TRBJ2-7	CASSLGSGHPYEQYF	TGTGCCAGCAGTTTAGGCTCGGGACACCCATACGAGCAGTACTTC
TRBD1	-	TRBV20-1	TRBJ1-6	CSAIDRGDSPLHF	TGCAGTGCCATAGACAGGGGGGATTCACCCCTCCACTTT
-	-	TRBV20-1	TRBJ1-4	CSARLGSRSEKLFF	TGCAGTGCTAGATTAGGCAGTCGTTCCGAAAAACTGTTTTTT
-	-	TRBV19	TRBJ2-1	CASTDFNSYNEQFF	TGTGCCAGCACCGACTTTAACTCCTACAATGAGCAGTTCTTC
TRBD2	-	TRBV19	TRBJ2-4	CASSTGLAKQHRDIQYF	TGTGCCAGTAGTACGGGACTAGCGAAACAACACCGGGACATTCAGTACTTC
-	-	TRBV20-1	TRBJ2-1	CSASSGDETYNEQFF	TGCAGTGCTAGTAGTGGGGACGAAACCTACAATGAGCAGTTCTTC
-	-	TRBV10-3	TRBJ2-7	CAISPADGGDEQYF	TGTGCCATCTCCCCGGCCGACGGGGGTGACGAGCAGTACTTC
-	few	TRBV15	TRBJ2-6	CATSSLSSYSSVRAGANVLTF	TGTGCCACCAGCAGTTTGTCTTCATACTCTTCGGTCAGGGCCGGGGCCAACGTCCTGACTTTC
TRBD1	-	TRBV6-5	TRBJ1-5	CASSYLRGQWGENQPQHF	TGTGCCAGCAGTTACTTAAGGGGACAGTGGGGTGAGAATCAGCCCCAGCATTTT
TRBD2	-	TRBV11-1	TRBJ2-1	CASSILAGDSYNEQFF	TGTGCCAGCAGTATACTAGCGGGGGACTCCTACAATGAGCAGTTCTTC
TRBD2	-	TRBV5-4	TRBJ2-1	CASSYPSGRADNEQFF	TGTGCCAGCAGCTATCCCAGCGGGAGGGCCGACAATGAGCAGTTCTTC
-	-	TRBV7-6	TRBJ2-1	CASSLNGVSYNEQFF	TGTGCCAGCAGTTTAAACGGGGTCTCCTACAATGAGCAGTTCTTC
-	-	TRBV7-9	TRBJ2-7	CASSGRDQTYEQYF	TGTGCCAGCAGCGGGCGGGACCAGACCTACGAGCAGTACTTC
TRBD1	-	TRBV16	TRBJ2-7	CASSPTTGPFSYEQYF	TGTGCCAGCAGCCCGACGACAGGGCCCTTCTCCTACGAGCAGTACTTC
-	few	TRBV7-9	TRBJ2-2	CASSSSGTANTGELFF	TGTGCCAGCAGCTCCTCGGGGACGGCGAACACCGGGGAGCTGTTTTTT
-	many	TRBV6-5	TRBJ2-5	CASSYSGGSQETQYF	TGTGCCAGCAGTTACAGTGGGGGGAGCCAAGAGACCCAGTACTTC
-	-	TRBV12-3/TRBV12-4	TRBJ2-3	CASSLSVTDTQYF	TGTGCCAGCAGTTTATCTGTAACAGATACGCAGTATTTT
-	-	TRBV29-1	TRBJ2-7	CSVEAPWGSEQYF	TGCAGCGTTGAAGCCCCATGGGGGAGTGAGCAGTACTTC
-	-	TRBV7-2	TRBJ2-5	CASSLIGPPQETQYF	TGTGCCAGCAGCTTAATTGGCCCCCCGCAGGAGACCCAGTACTTC
TRBD2	-	TRBV12-3/TRBV12-4	TRBJ2-3	CASSLSAGAADTQYF	TGTGCCAGCAGTTTGTCAGCGGGAGCAGCAGATACGCAGTATTTT
-	many	TRBV2	TRBJ1-2	CASSPQDLSHFYGYTF	TGTGCCAGCAGTCCTCAGGACCTATCTCACTTCTATGGCTACACCTTC